This T cell receptor (beta chain) stems from a study of T cell repertoires in cytomegalovirus infection. General study results and limits: The ex vivo response showed dominance by HLA-C-restricted CMV-specific TCR beta clonotypes.

Each CDR3 protein is one row after TCRdb ran MiXCR on the reads. The sample carries fewer than 550,000 distinct CDR3 sequences, approximately 11% recorded once. This clonotype has a count of ten or more. Its antigen is not identified. This CDR3 is 16 amino acids long. The germline V gene has CDR1 SGHAT and CDR2 FQNNGV. The junction had 9 bases not matched to a gene; V was cut back by 4 bases and J by 5 bases. Sequences were obtained from PBMCs. The chain employs TRBV11-2 and TRBJ2-1, with 9 positions matching TRBD2. The clonotype originates from a human donor in good health (CMV status not recorded). Some clones in this sample may be carry-over from other donors' samples. CDR3 DNA: TGTGCCAGCAGCTCGACGGGTAGCGGGAGAAACAATGAGCAGTTCTTC. Translating gives CASSSTGSGRNNEQFF.